This T cell receptor (beta chain) was retrieved from a study of T cells after yellow fever vaccination. Study-level results: Only a minor proportion of clonotypes was detected across both CD4 and CD8 compartments.

TCRdb re-analysed the 5' RACE reads in MiXCR, keeping a single row per CDR3 protein. The data contain 170,000 or so distinct CDR3 sequences, about 6.2% of them seen just once; the ten biggest clones take up about 2.7%. There are many counts of this clonotype. What it binds is not known. V lost 2 bases and J 4 bases, leaving 10 bases between the germline ends. Germline CDR1 reads SGHRS; CDR2 reads YFSETQ. This CDR3 is 14 amino acids long. This receptor was identified in a man aged 18 to 35 who received the YFV17D yellow fever vaccine. V usage is TRBV5-1 and J usage is TRBJ2-1, with no clear D. The specimen was CD4+ T cells sorted from PBMCs, collected on the day of the first yellow fever vaccination. The CDR3: CASSFWTEYNEQFF. The DNA for the CDR3 is TGCGCCAGCAGCTTCTGGACGGAGTACAATGAGCAGTTCTTC.